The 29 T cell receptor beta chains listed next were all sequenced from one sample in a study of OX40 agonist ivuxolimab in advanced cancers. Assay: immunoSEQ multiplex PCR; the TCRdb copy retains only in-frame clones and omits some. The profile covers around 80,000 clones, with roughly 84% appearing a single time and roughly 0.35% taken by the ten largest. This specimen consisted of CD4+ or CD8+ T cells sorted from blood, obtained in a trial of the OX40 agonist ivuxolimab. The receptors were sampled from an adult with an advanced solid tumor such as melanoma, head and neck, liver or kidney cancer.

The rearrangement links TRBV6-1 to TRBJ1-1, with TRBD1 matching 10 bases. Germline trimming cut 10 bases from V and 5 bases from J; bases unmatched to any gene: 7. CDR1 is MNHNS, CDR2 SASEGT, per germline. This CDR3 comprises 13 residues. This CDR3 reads CATRQGAITEAFF. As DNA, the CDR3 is TGTGCCACTAGACAGGGGGCTATAACTGAAGCTTTCTTT.

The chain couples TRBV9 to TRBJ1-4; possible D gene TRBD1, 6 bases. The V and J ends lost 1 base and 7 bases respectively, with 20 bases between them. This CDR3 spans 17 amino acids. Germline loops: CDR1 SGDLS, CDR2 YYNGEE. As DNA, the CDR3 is TGTGCCAGCAGCGTAAGGGGTGGGGGCGCGATCGGTGAAAAACTGTTTTTT. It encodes CASSVRGGGAIGEKLFF.

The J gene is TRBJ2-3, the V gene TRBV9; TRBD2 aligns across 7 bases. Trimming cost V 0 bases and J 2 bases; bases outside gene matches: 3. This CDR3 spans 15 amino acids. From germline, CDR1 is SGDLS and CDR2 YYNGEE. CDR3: CASSVGGRITDTQYF. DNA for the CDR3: TGTGCCAGCAGCGTAGGCGGGAGAATCACAGATACGCAGTATTTT.

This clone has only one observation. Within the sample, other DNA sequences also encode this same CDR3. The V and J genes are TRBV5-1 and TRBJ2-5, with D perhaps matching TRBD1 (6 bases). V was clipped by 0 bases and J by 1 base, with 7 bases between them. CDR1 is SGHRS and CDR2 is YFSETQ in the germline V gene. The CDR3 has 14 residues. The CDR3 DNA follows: TGCGCCAGCAGCTTGGGAGGGGGCCAAGAGACCCAGTACTTC. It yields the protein CASSLGGGQETQYF.

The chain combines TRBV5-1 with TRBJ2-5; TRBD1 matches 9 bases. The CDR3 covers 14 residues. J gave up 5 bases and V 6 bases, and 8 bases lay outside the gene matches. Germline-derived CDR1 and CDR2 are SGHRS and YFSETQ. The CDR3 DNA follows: TGCGCCAGCACTAGGGACAGGGATGTCGAGACCCAGTACTTC. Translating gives CASTRDRDVETQYF.

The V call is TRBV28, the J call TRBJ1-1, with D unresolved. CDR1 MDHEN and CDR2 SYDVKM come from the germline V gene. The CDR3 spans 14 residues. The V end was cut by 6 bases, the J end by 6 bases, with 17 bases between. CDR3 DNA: TGTGCCAGCAGACCACCAACGGGAGAGTCTGAAGCTTTCTTT. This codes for CASRPPTGESEAFF.

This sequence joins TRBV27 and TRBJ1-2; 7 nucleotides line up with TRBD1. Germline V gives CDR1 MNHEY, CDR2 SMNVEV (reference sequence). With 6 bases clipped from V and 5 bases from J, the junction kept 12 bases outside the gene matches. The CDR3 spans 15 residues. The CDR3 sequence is CASSPRDRPLYGYTF. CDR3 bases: TGTGCCAGCAGCCCCCGGGACAGACCCTTATATGGCTACACCTTC.

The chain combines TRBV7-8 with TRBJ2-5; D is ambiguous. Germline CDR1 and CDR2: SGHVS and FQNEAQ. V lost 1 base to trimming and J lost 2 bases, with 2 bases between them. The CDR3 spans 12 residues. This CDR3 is CASSLGQETQYF. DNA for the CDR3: TGTGCCAGCAGCTTAGGGCAAGAGACCCAGTACTTC.

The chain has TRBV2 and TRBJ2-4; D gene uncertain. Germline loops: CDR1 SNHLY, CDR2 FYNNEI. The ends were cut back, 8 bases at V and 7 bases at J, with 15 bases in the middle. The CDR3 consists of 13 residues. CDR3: CASAGYLNNIQYF. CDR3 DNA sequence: TGTGCCAGCGCAGGTTACCTCAATAACATTCAGTACTTC.

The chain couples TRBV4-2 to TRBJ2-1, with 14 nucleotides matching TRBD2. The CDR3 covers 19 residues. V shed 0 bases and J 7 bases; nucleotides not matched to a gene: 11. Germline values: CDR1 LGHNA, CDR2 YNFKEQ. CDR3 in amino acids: CASSQDAQGLAGGSNEQFF. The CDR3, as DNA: TGTGCCAGCAGCCAAGACGCTCAAGGACTAGCGGGGGGTTCGAATGAGCAGTTCTTC.

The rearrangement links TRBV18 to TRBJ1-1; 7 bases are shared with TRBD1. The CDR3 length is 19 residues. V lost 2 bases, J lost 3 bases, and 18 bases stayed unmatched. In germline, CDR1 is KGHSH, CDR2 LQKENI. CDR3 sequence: CASSPFIPGQLNGYTEAFF. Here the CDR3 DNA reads TGTGCCAGCTCACCATTCATACCGGGACAGCTAAACGGGTACACTGAAGCTTTCTTT. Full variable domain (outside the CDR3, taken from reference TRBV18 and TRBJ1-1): NAGVMQNPRHLVRRRGQEARLRCSPMKGHSHVYWYRQLPEEGLKFMVYLQKENIIDESGMPKERFSAEFPKEGPSILRIQQVVRGDSAAYFCASSPFIPGQLNGYTEAFFGQGTRLTVV.

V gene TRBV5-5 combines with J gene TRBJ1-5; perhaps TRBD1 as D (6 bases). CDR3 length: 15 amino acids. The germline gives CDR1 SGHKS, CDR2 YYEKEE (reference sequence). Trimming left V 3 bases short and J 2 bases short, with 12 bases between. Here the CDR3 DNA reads TGTGCCAGCAGCTCCTCAGGGGACGGCAATCAGCCCCAGCATTTT. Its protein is CASSSSGDGNQPQHF.

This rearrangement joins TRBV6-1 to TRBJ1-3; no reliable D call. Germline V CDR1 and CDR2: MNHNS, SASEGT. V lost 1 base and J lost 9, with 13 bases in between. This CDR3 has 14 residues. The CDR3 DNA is TGTGCCAGCAGTGAAGGGGGATCCGGGTTCACCATATATTTT. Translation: CASSEGGSGFTIYF.

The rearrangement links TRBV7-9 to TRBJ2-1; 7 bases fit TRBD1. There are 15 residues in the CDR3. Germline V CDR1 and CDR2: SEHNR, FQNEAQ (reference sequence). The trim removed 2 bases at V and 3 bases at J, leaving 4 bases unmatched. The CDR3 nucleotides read TGTGCCAGCAGCTTACGTACAGGGGTCTACAATGAGCAGTTCTTC. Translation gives CASSLRTGVYNEQFF.

The CDR3 reads CASSQEVSGGAGIRSTDTQYF. In DNA, the CDR3 is TGCGCCAGCAGCCAAGAAGTTAGCGGGGGAGCGGGAATTAGGAGCACAGATACGCAGTATTTT. The chain has TRBV4-3 and TRBJ2-3; 9 positions match TRBD2. This CDR3 contains 21 residues. Per the germline V gene, CDR1 is LGHNA and CDR2 is YSLEER. Trimming cost V 0 bases and J 0 bases; bases outside gene matches: 16.

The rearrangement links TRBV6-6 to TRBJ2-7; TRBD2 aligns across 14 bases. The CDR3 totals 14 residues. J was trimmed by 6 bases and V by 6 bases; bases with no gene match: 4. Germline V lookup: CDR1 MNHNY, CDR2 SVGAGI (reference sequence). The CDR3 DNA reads TGTGCCAGCAGGCGACTAGCGGGAGGGCTCGAGCAGTACTTC. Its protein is CASRRLAGGLEQYF.

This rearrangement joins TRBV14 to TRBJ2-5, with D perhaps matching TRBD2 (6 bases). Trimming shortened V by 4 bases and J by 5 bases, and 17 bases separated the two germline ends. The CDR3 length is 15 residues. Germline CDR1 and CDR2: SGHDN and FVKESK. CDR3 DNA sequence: TGTGCCAGCAGCCCTATTCTCGGGGGAAGGGAGACCCAGTACTTC. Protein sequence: CASSPILGGRETQYF.

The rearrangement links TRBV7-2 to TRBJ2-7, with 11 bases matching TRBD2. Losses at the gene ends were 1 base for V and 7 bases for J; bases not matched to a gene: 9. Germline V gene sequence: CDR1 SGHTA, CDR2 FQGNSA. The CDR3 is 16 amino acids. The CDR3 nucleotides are TGTGCCAGCAGCTTAGATATTAGCGGGAGGGCCGCTGAGCAGTACTTC. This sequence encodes CASSLDISGRAAEQYF.

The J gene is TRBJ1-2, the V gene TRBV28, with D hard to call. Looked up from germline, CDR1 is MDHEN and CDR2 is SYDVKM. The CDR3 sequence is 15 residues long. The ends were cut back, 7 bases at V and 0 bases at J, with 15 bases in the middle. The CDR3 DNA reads TGTGCCAGCAAAACAAGCGTGATTCCTAACTATGGCTACACCTTC. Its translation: CASKTSVIPNYGYTF.

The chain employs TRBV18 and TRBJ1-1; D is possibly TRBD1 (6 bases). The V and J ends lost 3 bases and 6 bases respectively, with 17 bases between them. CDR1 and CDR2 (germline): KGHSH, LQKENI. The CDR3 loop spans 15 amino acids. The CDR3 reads CASSPQQGRGAEAFF. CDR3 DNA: TGTGCCAGCTCACCTCAACAGGGCCGGGGGGCTGAAGCTTTCTTT.

The CDR3 DNA reads TGTGCCAGCAGCTACGACCGGCTTAGCTCCTATAATTCACCCCTCCACTTT. Translation: CASSYDRLSSYNSPLHF. This chain uses TRBV5-4 with TRBJ1-6; D gene unclear. Germline V gene sequence: CDR1 SGHNT, CDR2 YYREEE (reference sequence). V lost 3 bases and J lost 0, with 13 bases in between. The CDR3 covers 17 residues.

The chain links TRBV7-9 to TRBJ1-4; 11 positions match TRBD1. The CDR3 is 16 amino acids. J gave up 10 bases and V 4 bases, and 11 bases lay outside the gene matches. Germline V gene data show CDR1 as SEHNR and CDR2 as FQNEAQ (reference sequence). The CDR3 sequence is CASSSMNGQGAGKLFF. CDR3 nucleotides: TGTGCCAGCAGCTCGATGAACGGACAGGGGGCGGGAAAACTGTTTTTT.

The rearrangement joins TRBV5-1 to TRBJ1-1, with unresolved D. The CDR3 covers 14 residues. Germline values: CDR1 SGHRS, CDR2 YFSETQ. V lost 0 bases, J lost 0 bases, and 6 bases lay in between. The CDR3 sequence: CASSLALVNTEAFF. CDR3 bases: TGCGCCAGCAGCTTGGCCCTCGTGAACACTGAAGCTTTCTTT. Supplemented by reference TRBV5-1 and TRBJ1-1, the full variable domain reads KAGVTQTPRYLIKTRGQQVTLSCSPISGHRSVSWYQQTPGQGLQFLFEYFSETQRNKGNFPGRFSGRQFSNSRSEMNVSTLELGDSALYLCASSLALVNTEAFFGQGTRLTVV.

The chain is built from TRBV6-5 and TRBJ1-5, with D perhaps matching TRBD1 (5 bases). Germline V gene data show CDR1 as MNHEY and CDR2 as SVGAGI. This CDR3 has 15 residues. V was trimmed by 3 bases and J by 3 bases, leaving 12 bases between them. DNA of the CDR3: TGTGCCAGCAGTTATGGGGGGGAGTCCAATCAGCCCCAGCATTTT. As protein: CASSYGGESNQPQHF.

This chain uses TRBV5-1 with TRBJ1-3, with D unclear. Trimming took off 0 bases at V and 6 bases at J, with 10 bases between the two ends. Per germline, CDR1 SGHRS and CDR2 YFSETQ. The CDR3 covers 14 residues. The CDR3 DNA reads TGCGCCAGCAGCTTGGGTTGGCGGGAAAACACCATATATTTT. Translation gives CASSLGWRENTIYF.

In DNA, the CDR3 is TGTGCCAGCAGTTTCGGGACATCTCGAACTTTGTATAATTCACCCCTCCACTTT. Translated: CASSFGTSRTLYNSPLHF. The V and J genes are TRBV27 and TRBJ1-6; TRBD1 is a possible D gene (6 bases). The germline V gene has CDR1 MNHEY and CDR2 SMNVEV (reference sequence). This CDR3 is 18 amino acids long. Between the trimmed V and J ends, which lost 3 bases and 4 bases, there was a span of 19 bases.

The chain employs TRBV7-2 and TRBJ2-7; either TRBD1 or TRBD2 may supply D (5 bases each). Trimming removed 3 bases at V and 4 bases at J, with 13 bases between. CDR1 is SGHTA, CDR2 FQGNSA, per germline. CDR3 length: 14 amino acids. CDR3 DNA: TGTGCCAGCAGCTTGGACGGGACGGCTTACGAGCAGTACTTC. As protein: CASSLDGTAYEQYF.

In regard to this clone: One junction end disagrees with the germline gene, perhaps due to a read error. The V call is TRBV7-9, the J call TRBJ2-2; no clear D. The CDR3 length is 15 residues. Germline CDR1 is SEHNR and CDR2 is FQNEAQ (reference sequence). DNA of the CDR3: TGTGCCAGCAGTTTAGCAGACGGTGTTATCGGGGAGCTGTTTTTT. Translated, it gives CASSLADGVIGELFF.

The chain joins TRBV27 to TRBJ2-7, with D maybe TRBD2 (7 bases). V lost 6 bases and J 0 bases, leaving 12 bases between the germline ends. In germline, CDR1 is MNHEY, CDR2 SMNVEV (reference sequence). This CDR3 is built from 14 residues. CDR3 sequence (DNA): TGTGCCAGCAGGAGGGGGGGTAGCTCCTACGAGCAGTACTTC. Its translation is CASRRGGSSYEQYF.